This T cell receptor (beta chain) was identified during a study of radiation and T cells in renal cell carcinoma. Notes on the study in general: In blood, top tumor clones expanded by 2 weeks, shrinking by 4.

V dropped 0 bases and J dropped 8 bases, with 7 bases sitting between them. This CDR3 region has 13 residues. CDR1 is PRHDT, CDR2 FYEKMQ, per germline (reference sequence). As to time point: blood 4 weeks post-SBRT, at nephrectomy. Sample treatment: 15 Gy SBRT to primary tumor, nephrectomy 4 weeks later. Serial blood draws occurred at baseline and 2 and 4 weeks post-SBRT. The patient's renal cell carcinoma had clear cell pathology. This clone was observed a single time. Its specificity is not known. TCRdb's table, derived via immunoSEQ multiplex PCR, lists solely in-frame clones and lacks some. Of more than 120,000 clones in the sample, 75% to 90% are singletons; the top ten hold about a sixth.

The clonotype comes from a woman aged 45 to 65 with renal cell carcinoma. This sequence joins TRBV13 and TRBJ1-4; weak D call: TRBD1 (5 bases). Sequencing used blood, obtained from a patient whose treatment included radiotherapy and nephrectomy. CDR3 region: CASSLGTAEKLFF. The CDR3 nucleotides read TGTGCCAGCAGCTTAGGGACAGCCGAAAAACTGTTTTTT.